This TCR beta chain originates from a study of T-cell reconstitution after alpha-beta-depleted transplantation in children. This clonotype turned up a few times. Unique molecular identifiers were incorporated into the prepared TCRbeta library. TCRdb reprocessed the PCR reads with MiXCR, giving one entry per CDR3 protein. The top ten clones hold 4.5% to 6% of a sample with 420,000 or so distinct CDR3 sequences, roughly a tenth of them seen once. The source is a human donor who donated a stem cell graft to a child with acute myeloid leukemia. The specimen was PBMCs from the stem cell graft donor, collected from the stem cell graft.

The CDR3 nucleotides read TGTGCCAGCAGCGTAGAGGCGGGAGGGAGCACAGATACGCAGTATTTT. Translated, it gives CASSVEAGGSTDTQYF. The J gene is TRBJ2-3, the V gene TRBV9, with 9 bases aligning to TRBD2. The CDR3 length is 16 residues. CDR1 and CDR2 (germline): SGDLS, YYNGEE. V dropped 0 bases and J dropped 0; count of bases not matched to a gene: 2.